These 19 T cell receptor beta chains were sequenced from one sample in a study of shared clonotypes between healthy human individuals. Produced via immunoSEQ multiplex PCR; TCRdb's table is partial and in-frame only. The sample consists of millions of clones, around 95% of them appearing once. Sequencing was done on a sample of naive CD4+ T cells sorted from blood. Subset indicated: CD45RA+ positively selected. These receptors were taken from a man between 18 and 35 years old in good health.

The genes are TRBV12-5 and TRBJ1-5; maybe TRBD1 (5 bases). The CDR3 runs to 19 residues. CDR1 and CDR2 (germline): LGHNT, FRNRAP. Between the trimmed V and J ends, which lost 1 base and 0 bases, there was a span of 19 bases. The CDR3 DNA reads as TGTGCTAGTGGTTTGGACCTCCTTGGGACGCTCTCTAGCAATCAGCCCCAGCATTTT. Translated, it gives CASGLDLLGTLSSNQPQHF.

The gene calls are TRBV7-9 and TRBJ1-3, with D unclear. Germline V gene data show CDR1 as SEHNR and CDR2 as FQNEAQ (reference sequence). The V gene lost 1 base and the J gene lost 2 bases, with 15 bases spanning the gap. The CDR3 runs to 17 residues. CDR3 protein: CASSLGIQTYTGNTIYF. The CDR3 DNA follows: TGTGCCAGCAGCTTAGGGATCCAAACTTACACTGGAAACACCATATATTTT.

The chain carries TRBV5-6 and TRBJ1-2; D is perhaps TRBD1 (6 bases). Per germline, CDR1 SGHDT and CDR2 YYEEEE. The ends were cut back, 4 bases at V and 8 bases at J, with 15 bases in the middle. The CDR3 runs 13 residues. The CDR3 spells CASSPGQSGGYTF. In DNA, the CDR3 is TGTGCCAGCAGCCCCGGACAGTCCGGGGGCTACACCTTC.

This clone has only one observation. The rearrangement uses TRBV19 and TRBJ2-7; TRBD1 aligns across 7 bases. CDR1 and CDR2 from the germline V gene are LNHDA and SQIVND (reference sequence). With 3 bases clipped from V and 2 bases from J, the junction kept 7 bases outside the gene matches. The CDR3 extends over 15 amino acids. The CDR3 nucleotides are TGTGCCAGTAGTATGCCCGGGACAGCCACCTACGAGCAGTACTTC. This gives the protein CASSMPGTATYEQYF.

CDR3 loop: CSAAGSSNQPQHF. In DNA, the CDR3 is TGCAGCGCAGCCGGGTCTAGCAATCAGCCCCAGCATTTT. This chain connects TRBV29-1 to TRBJ1-5; D remains ambiguous. The length of the CDR3 is 13 residues. The V gene's germline CDR1 is SQVTM and CDR2 ANQGSEA. Trimming stripped 7 bases from V and 0 bases from J, with 10 bases between.

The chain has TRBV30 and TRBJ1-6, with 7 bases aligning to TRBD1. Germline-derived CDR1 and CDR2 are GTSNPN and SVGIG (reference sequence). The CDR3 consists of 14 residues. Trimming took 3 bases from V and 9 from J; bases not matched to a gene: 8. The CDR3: CAWSSVDRLSPLHF. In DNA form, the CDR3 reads TGTGCCTGGAGCTCTGTGGACAGGCTTTCACCCCTCCACTTT.

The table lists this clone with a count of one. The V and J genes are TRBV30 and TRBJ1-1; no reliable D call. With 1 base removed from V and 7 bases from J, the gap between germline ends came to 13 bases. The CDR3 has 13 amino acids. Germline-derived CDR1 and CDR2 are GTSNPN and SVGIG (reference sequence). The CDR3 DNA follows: TGTGCCTGGAGTGCCCGGGGTTGGGGTGAAGCTTTCTTT. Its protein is CAWSARGWGEAFF.

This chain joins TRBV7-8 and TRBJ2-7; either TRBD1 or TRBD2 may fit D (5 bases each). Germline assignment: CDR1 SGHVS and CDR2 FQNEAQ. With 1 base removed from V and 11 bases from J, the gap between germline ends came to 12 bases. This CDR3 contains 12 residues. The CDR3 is CASSLVGAREYF. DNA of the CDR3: TGTGCCAGCAGCTTAGTAGGGGCGCGGGAGTACTTC.

CDR3 DNA sequence: TGTGCCAGCTCACCACCCCCGACGGGAGTGGAGACCCAGTACTTC. It encodes CASSPPPTGVETQYF. This sequence joins TRBV18 and TRBJ2-5; D is perhaps TRBD2 (6 bases). The CDR3 runs 15 residues. V was cut by 0 bases and J by 5 bases, with 13 bases left in between. The germline V gene encodes CDR1 KGHSH and CDR2 LQKENI. Looking up the rest from reference TRBV18 and TRBJ2-5 gives the full variable domain: NAGVMQNPRHLVRRRGQEARLRCSPMKGHSHVYWYRQLPEEGLKFMVYLQKENIIDESGMPKERFSAEFPKEGPSILRIQQVVRGDSAAYFCASSPPPTGVETQYFGPGTRLLVL.

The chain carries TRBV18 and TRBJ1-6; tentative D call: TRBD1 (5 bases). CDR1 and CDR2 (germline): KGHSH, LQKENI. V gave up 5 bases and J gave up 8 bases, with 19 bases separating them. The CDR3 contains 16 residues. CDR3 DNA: TGTGCCAGCTCAACCGAGGTGGGGGGGTTTGATTCACCCCTCCACTTT. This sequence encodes CASSTEVGGFDSPLHF.

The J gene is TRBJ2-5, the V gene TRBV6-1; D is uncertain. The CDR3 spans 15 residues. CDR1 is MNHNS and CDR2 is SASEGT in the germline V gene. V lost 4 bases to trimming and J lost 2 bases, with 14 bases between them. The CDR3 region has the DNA TGTGCCAGCAGTGGGGTCAGGTATCATCAAGAGACCCAGTACTTC. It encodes CASSGVRYHQETQYF.

CDR3 coding DNA: TGTGCCAGCAGCTTACTGCAAGGCCGGGAAAAACTGTTTTTT. It translates to CASSLLQGREKLFF. V and J are TRBV7-9 and TRBJ1-4, with D uncertain. V gave up 2 bases and J gave up 8 bases, with 12 bases separating them. The CDR3 sequence is 14 residues long. Germline CDR1 is SEHNR and CDR2 is FQNEAQ (reference sequence). The full variable domain, its missing parts supplied by reference TRBV7-9 and TRBJ1-4, is DTGVSQNPRHKITKRGQNVTFRCDPISEHNRLYWYRQTLGQGPEFLTYFQNEAQLEKSRLLSDRFSAERPKGSFSTLEIQRTEQGDSAMYLCASSLLQGREKLFFGSGTQLSVL.

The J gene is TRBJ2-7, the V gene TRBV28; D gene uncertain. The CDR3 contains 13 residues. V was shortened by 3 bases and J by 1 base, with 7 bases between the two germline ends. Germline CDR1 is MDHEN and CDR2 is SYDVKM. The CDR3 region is CASSFLGSYEQYF. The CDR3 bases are TGTGCCAGCAGTTTCTTAGGGTCCTACGAGCAGTACTTC.

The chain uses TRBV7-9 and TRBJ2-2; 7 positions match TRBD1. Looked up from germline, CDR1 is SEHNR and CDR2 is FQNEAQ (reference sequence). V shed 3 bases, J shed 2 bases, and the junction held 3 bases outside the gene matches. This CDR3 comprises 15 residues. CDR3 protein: CASSLGTENTGELFF. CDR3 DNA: TGTGCCAGCAGCTTGGGGACAGAAAACACCGGGGAGCTGTTTTTT.

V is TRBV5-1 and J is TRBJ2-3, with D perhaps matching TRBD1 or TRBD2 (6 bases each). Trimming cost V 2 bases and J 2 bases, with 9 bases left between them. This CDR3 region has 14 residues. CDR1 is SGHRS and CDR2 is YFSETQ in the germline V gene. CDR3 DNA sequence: TGCGCCAGCAGCTTTTCGGGGGCCACAGATACGCAGTATTTT. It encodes CASSFSGATDTQYF.

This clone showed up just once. The CDR3 DNA reads as TGTGCCAGCTGGGCAGCGCAAGAGACCCAGTACTTC. Its translation is CASWAAQETQYF. V is TRBV6-6 and J is TRBJ2-5, with D hard to call. Trimming removed 8 bases at V and 2 bases at J, with 9 bases between. The germline V gene encodes CDR1 MNHNY and CDR2 SVGAGI (reference sequence). The CDR3 has 12 residues.

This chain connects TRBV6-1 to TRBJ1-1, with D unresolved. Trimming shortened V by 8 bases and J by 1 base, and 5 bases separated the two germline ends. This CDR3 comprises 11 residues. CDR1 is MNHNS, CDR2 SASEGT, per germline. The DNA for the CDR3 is TGTGCCAGCGTGAAGAACACTGAAGCTTTCTTT. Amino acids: CASVKNTEAFF.

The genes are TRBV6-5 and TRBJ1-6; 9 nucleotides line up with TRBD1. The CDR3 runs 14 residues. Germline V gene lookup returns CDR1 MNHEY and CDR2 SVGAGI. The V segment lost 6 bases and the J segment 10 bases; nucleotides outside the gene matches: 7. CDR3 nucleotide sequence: TGTGCCAGCAGCCTGGACAGGGGTCAGTCACCCCTCCACTTT. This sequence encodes CASSLDRGQSPLHF.

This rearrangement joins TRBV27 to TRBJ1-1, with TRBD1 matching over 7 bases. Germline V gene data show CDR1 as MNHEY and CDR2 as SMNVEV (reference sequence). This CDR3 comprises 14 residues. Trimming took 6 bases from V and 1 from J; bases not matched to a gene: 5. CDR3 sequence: CASRSRQGNTEAFF. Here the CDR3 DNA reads TGTGCCAGCAGGTCCCGACAGGGGAACACTGAAGCTTTCTTT.